The 28 T cell receptor beta chains in this list originate from one sample, sequenced in a study of a mutant IDH1 vaccine in newly diagnosed glioma. These receptors' antigens are unknown. The time point is: week 35, safety follow-up. Topical imiquimod accompanied each vaccine dose, which consisted of 300 ug of mutant IDH1 20-mer peptide. Libraries were prepared by immunoSEQ multiplex PCR; TCRdb keeps only in-frame clonotypes and omits some of them. This sample has about 68,000 clones, with more than 70% found just once. The sample in question was PBMCs, obtained from a glioma patient whose treatment included an IDH1 peptide vaccine. The receptors shown here come from a man aged 18-30 years with glioma.

V gene TRBV30 combines with J gene TRBJ1-5; a possible D gene is TRBD1 (5 bases). Germline V gene data show CDR1 as GTSNPN and CDR2 as SVGIG (reference sequence). V lost 0 bases, J lost 3 bases, and 6 bases lay in between. The CDR3 has 13 amino acids. CDR3 in DNA: TGTGCCTGGAGTGTACAGGTCAATCAGCCCCAGCATTTT. Its protein product is CAWSVQVNQPQHF.

This chain uses TRBV5-1 with TRBJ1-2, with 9 bases identical to TRBD1. Germline CDR1 SGHRS, CDR2 YFSETQ. Trimming cost V 1 base and J 5 bases; bases outside gene matches: 3. The CDR3 consists of 14 residues. The CDR3 reads CASSLSGTGYGYTF. CDR3 nucleotides: TGCGCCAGCAGCTTGTCCGGGACAGGGTATGGCTACACCTTC. Variable domain in full (rest from reference TRBV5-1 and TRBJ1-2): KAGVTQTPRYLIKTRGQQVTLSCSPISGHRSVSWYQQTPGQGLQFLFEYFSETQRNKGNFPGRFSGRQFSNSRSEMNVSTLELGDSALYLCASSLSGTGYGYTFGSGTRLTVV.

The rearrangement uses TRBV19 and TRBJ1-2, with 7 bases that match TRBD1. CDR1 and CDR2 from the germline V gene are LNHDA and SQIVND (reference sequence). CDR3 length: 15 amino acids. Unmatched junction bases numbered 8, after V lost 0 bases and J lost 7 bases. The CDR3 region is CASSIDYRGGVGYTF. CDR3 DNA sequence: TGTGCCAGTAGTATAGATTACAGGGGAGGAGTTGGCTACACCTTC. The full variable domain, rest sourced from reference TRBV19 and TRBJ1-2, is DGGITQSPKYLFRKEGQNVTLSCEQNLNHDAMYWYRQDPGQGLRLIYYSQIVNDFQKGDIAEGYSVSREKKESFPLTVTSAQKNPTAFYLCASSIDYRGGVGYTFGSGTRLTVV.

The J gene is TRBJ2-7, the V gene TRBV4-3; 7 bases agree with TRBD2. With 0 bases clipped from V and 0 bases from J, the junction kept 5 bases outside the gene matches. The CDR3 sequence is 16 residues long. From germline, CDR1 is LGHNA and CDR2 YSLEER. The CDR3 is CASSQDRRGDSYEQYF. CDR3 DNA sequence: TGCGCCAGCAGCCAAGATAGACGGGGGGACTCCTACGAGCAGTACTTC.

This rearrangement joins TRBV7-6 to TRBJ1-5; 7 bases line up with TRBD1. From germline, CDR1 is SGHVS and CDR2 FNYEAQ. The ends lost 5 bases at V and 4 bases at J; junction bases unmatched: 5. The CDR3 loop spans 14 amino acids. As DNA, the CDR3 is TGTGCCAGCAGCCGACAGGGAGGGAATCAGCCCCAGCATTTT. It yields the protein CASSRQGGNQPQHF.

This rearrangement joins TRBV7-2 to TRBJ1-1, with D possibly being TRBD1 (6 bases). V was trimmed by 2 bases and J by 4 bases, leaving 23 bases between them. The V gene's germline CDR1 is SGHTA and CDR2 FQGNSA. CDR3 size: 18 residues. CDR3 bases: TGTGCCAGCAGCTTAACCCCGAACACGGTAGGGGGGATCACTGAAGCTTTCTTT. Translating it yields CASSLTPNTVGGITEAFF.

V is TRBV12-5 and J is TRBJ1-2; the D gene is possibly TRBD1 (6 bases). CDR3 length equals 14 residues. Germline CDR1 and CDR2: LGHNT and FRNRAP. V gave up 2 bases and J gave up 8 bases, with 15 bases separating them. The CDR3 is CASGLRGAVKGYTF. The CDR3 DNA reads as TGTGCTAGTGGTTTGAGGGGGGCAGTAAAGGGCTACACCTTC.

The chain combines TRBV19 with TRBJ1-5, with no clear D. Germline CDR1 LNHDA, CDR2 SQIVND (reference sequence). The CDR3 spans 14 residues. Trimming removed 4 bases at V and 2 bases at J, with 9 bases between. The DNA of the CDR3 is TGTGCCAGTAGTAGAGGGTACGGCAATCAGCCCCAGCATTTT. It yields the protein CASSRGYGNQPQHF.

The V and J genes are TRBV5-1 and TRBJ2-3; 9 bases fit TRBD2. Per germline, CDR1 SGHRS and CDR2 YFSETQ. This CDR3 has 16 amino acids. The J segment lost 2 bases and the V segment lost 7 bases, leaving 11 bases of the junction unmatched. The CDR3 bases are TGCGCCAGCGCTGACTGGGCGGGAGGGACCACAGATACGCAGTATTTT. It yields the protein CASADWAGGTTDTQYF.

The genes are TRBV7-2 and TRBJ1-4; possibly TRBD1 for D (6 bases). The CDR3 has 13 residues. Between the trimmed V and J ends, which lost 3 bases and 8 bases, there was a span of 10 bases. Germline V gene lookup returns CDR1 SGHTA and CDR2 FQGNSA. DNA of the CDR3: TGTGCCAGCAGCTTTCAGGGGAGGGAAAAACTGTTTTTT. This encodes CASSFQGREKLFF.

The genes are TRBV7-2 and TRBJ2-2; 13 bases align to TRBD2. Per germline, CDR1 SGHTA and CDR2 FQGNSA. This CDR3 contains 18 residues. The trim removed 7 bases at V and 1 base at J, leaving 9 bases unmatched. The CDR3 DNA sequence: TGTGCCAGCACCCCGAGACTAGCGGGAGGTTTGAACACCGGGGAGCTGTTTTTT. Translation gives CASTPRLAGGLNTGELFF. Variable domain in full (rest from reference TRBV7-2 and TRBJ2-2): GAGVSQSPSNKVTEKGKDVELRCDPISGHTALYWYRQSLGQGLEFLIYFQGNSAPDKSGLPSDRFSAERTGGSVSTLTIQRTQQEDSAVYLCASTPRLAGGLNTGELFFGEGSRLTVL.

This rearrangement joins TRBV6-6 to TRBJ1-1; D uncertain. This CDR3 is built from 16 residues. Germline V gene data show CDR1 as MNHNY and CDR2 as SVGAGI (reference sequence). V was pared by 5 bases and J by 0 bases, with 16 bases between. CDR3: CASSKIRTGMNTEAFF. Written as DNA, the CDR3 is TGTGCCAGCAGTAAGATACGGACGGGCATGAACACTGAAGCTTTCTTT.

The chain is built from TRBV29-1 and TRBJ2-7; TRBD2 is a possible D gene (6 bases). The CDR3 is 15 amino acids. CDR1 SQVTM and CDR2 ANQGSEA come from the germline V gene. V lost 3 bases and J 6 bases, leaving 21 bases between the germline ends. The CDR3 DNA follows: TGCAGCGTTGAGGGGAGTGGGGGGACTCTTTCCGAGCAGTACTTC. Translating it yields CSVEGSGGTLSEQYF.

The chain carries TRBV9 and TRBJ2-7; D perhaps matches TRBD2 (6 bases). Trimming shortened V by 0 bases and J by 4 bases, and 20 bases separated the two germline ends. Germline CDR1 is SGDLS and CDR2 is YYNGEE. The CDR3 has 17 amino acids. The CDR3, as DNA: TGTGCCAGCAGCGTAGCTACGGCGGGGCTGAAGGTTTACGAGCAGTACTTC. Its translation is CASSVATAGLKVYEQYF.

The chain is built from TRBV5-4 and TRBJ2-3, with a weak D call TRBD2 (6 bases). Germline-derived CDR1 and CDR2 are SGHNT and YYREEE (reference sequence). This CDR3 comprises 15 residues. With 3 bases removed from V and 0 bases from J, the gap between germline ends came to 11 bases. The CDR3 region has the DNA TGTGCCAGCAGCTGGGAGAGCGGGAGCACAGATACGCAGTATTTT. Translating it yields CASSWESGSTDTQYF.

The genes are TRBV7-2 and TRBJ2-4; D may be TRBD1 or TRBD2 (6 bases each). V lost 7 bases and J 1 base, leaving 14 bases between the germline ends. Germline V lookup: CDR1 SGHTA, CDR2 FQGNSA. This CDR3 is 15 amino acids long. The chain's CDR3 is CASNVGGGAKNIQYF. CDR3 bases: TGTGCCAGCAATGTCGGGGGCGGGGCCAAAAACATTCAGTACTTC.

The V and J genes are TRBV7-6 and TRBJ1-1, with TRBD1 matching 7 bases. In germline, CDR1 is SGHVS, CDR2 FNYEAQ. The CDR3 contains 16 residues. The V gene end was trimmed by 6 bases and the J gene end by 6 bases; junction bases not matched to a gene: 16. CDR3 amino acids: CASSKWDRRSGAEAFF. The DNA of the CDR3 is TGTGCCAGCAGTAAGTGGGACAGAAGATCGGGTGCTGAAGCTTTCTTT.

The chain employs TRBV7-2 and TRBJ2-7, with D hard to call. CDR1 is SGHTA and CDR2 is FQGNSA in the germline V gene. This CDR3 contains 14 residues. V was clipped by 1 base and J by 2 bases, with 9 bases between them. CDR3: CASSLGPPPYEQYF. CDR3 sequence (DNA): TGTGCCAGCAGCTTAGGCCCTCCCCCCTACGAGCAGTACTTC.

The rearrangement joins TRBV19 to TRBJ1-5; weak D call: TRBD1 (5 bases). The CDR3 consists of 18 residues. Germline loops: CDR1 LNHDA, CDR2 SQIVND (reference sequence). V was trimmed by 7 bases and J by 4 bases, leaving 26 bases between them. The DNA of the CDR3 is TGTGCCAGTATGAGTGCCCGCGGCAGGGACTTAGCAAATCAGCCCCAGCATTTT. Its protein product is CASMSARGRDLANQPQHF.

The V gene is TRBV5-4, the J gene TRBJ1-1, with D uncertain. This CDR3 comprises 14 residues. The V end lost 4 bases, the J end lost 1 base, and 11 bases lay between the germline ends. Germline CDR1 reads SGHNT; CDR2 reads YYREEE (reference sequence). The CDR3 nucleotides are TGTGCCAGCAGCCCGACCCGGACGAACACTGAAGCTTTCTTT. Its translation is CASSPTRTNTEAFF.

The chain combines TRBV19 with TRBJ1-2, with D hard to call. Germline V gene lookup returns CDR1 LNHDA and CDR2 SQIVND (reference sequence). This CDR3 is 15 amino acids long. V was pared by 5 bases and J by 3 bases, with 16 bases between. For the CDR3, the DNA is TGTGCCAGTAGTGACGTAGGTCAGGCAGACTATGGCTACACCTTC. Translating it yields CASSDVGQADYGYTF.

Only one count was recorded for this clone. The chain carries TRBV18 and TRBJ1-1, with D unresolved. The CDR3 extends over 12 amino acids. Germline V gene data show CDR1 as KGHSH and CDR2 as LQKENI. V lost 2 bases and J 11 bases, leaving 12 bases between the germline ends. The CDR3 loop reads CASSPSSGGAFF. The CDR3 DNA follows: TGTGCCAGCTCACCATCCTCAGGTGGTGCTTTCTTT.

This sequence joins TRBV28 and TRBJ1-1; D perhaps matches TRBD1 (6 bases). The CDR3 extends over 16 amino acids. The V end was cut by 1 base, the J end by 4 bases, with 16 bases between. Germline CDR1 reads MDHEN; CDR2 reads SYDVKM. The DNA for the CDR3 is TGTGCCAGCAGTTTATTAGGGGGGGGTAGGACCACTGAAGCTTTCTTT. This translates into CASSLLGGGRTTEAFF.

This rearrangement joins TRBV6-5 to TRBJ2-2; 12 positions match TRBD1. The ends lost 8 bases at V and 7 bases at J; junction bases unmatched: 2. Germline V gene lookup returns CDR1 MNHEY and CDR2 SVGAGI. The CDR3 extends over 13 amino acids. CDR3: CASGTGGHGELFF. DNA of the CDR3: TGTGCCAGCGGGACAGGGGGCCACGGGGAGCTGTTTTTT.

V and J are TRBV5-4 and TRBJ2-7, with a weak D call TRBD1 (5 bases). The CDR3 consists of 16 residues. Trimming removed 2 bases from V and 5 bases from J, with 20 bases in between. Germline CDR1 is SGHNT and CDR2 is YYREEE (reference sequence). CDR3: CASSLEGRRAYHEQYF. DNA of the CDR3: TGTGCCAGCAGCTTAGAAGGTCGCAGGGCCTACCACGAGCAGTACTTC. Looking up the rest from reference TRBV5-4 and TRBJ2-7 gives the full variable domain: ETGVTQSPTHLIKTRGQQVTLRCSSQSGHNTVSWYQQALGQGPQFIFQYYREEENGRGNFPPRFSGLQFPNYSSELNVNALELDDSALYLCASSLEGRRAYHEQYFGPGTRLTVT.

V gene TRBV6-1 combines with J gene TRBJ1-1, with D perhaps matching TRBD1 (5 bases). Trimming took 1 base from V and 0 from J, leaving 15 bases between them. The V gene's germline CDR1 is MNHNS and CDR2 SASEGT. CDR3 length equals 17 residues. In DNA, the CDR3 is TGTGCCAGCAGTGAAGGGGTGGGGGGGACCATGAACACTGAAGCTTTCTTT. It codes for CASSEGVGGTMNTEAFF.

The gene calls are TRBV28 and TRBJ2-5, with D maybe TRBD2 (6 bases). V lost 7 bases and J lost 4, with 13 bases in between. CDR1 is MDHEN, CDR2 SYDVKM, per germline. This CDR3 spans 13 amino acids. CDR3: CASNSGEIETQYF. The CDR3 nucleotides are TGTGCCAGCAATTCGGGGGAAATAGAGACCCAGTACTTC.

The chain has TRBV13 and TRBJ2-7; D is unclear. Germline values: CDR1 PRHDT, CDR2 FYEKMQ (reference sequence). The CDR3 runs 13 residues. V lost 1 base, J lost 1 base, and 5 bases lay in between. CDR3: CASSLAVSYEQYF. In nucleotides, the CDR3 is TGTGCCAGCAGCTTAGCTGTATCCTACGAGCAGTACTTC.